This is a list of T cell receptor beta chains from one sample in a study of vaccination and CD4 T cells after COVID-19. No antigen has been identified for these receptors. TCRdb reanalysed the PCR reads using MiXCR and keeps one entry per CDR3 protein. Among about 4,000 distinct CDR3 sequences listed, about 40% were seen once. The sequencing input was CD4+ T cells from blood, cultured in vitro. These receptors originate from a human donor who had recovered from COVID-19. Each CDR3 is given with its conserved first and last residue. D genes are given only for firm matches. The listing skips clone size in some rows; elsewhere it reads once, few, many or a size class.

cdr3_length j_call d_call v_call clone_size cdr3_aa cdr3_nt
19 TRBJ2-1 TRBD2 TRBV4-3 - CASSPGTSGRSDDHNEQFF TGCGCCAGCAGCCCCGGGACTAGCGGGAGGTCTGACGACCACAATGAGCAGTTCTTC
15 TRBJ2-5 - TRBV24-1 - CATSDPRGTEETQYF TGTGCCACCAGTGATCCGAGGGGGACGGAAGAGACCCAGTACTTC
15 TRBJ1-2 - TRBV6-2/TRBV6-3 few CASSYSNGGGYGYTF TGTGCCAGCAGTTACTCGAACGGGGGCGGCTATGGCTACACCTTC
14 TRBJ2-3 - TRBV21-1 - CASSKASGRDTQYF TGTGCCAGCAGCAAGGCTAGCGGGAGAGATACGCAGTATTTT
13 TRBJ1-5 - TRBV2 - CASSNWANQPQHF TGTGCCAGCAGTAATTGGGCAAATCAGCCCCAGCATTTT
12 TRBJ1-1 - TRBV25-1 once CASSELTTEAFF TGTGCCAGCAGTGAATTGACGACTGAAGCTTTCTTT
18 TRBJ2-3 TRBD1 TRBV6-1 - CASREGSGQGAFQDTQYF TGTGCCAGCAGGGAGGGCTCGGGACAGGGGGCATTTCAAGATACGCAGTATTTT
16 TRBJ1-3 - TRBV7-2 few CASSLGTANSGNTIYF TGTGCCAGCAGCTTAGGGACAGCCAACTCTGGAAACACCATATATTTT
15 TRBJ2-3 TRBD1 TRBV6-1 large CASRFQGARTDTQYF TGTGCCAGCAGATTCCAGGGGGCTAGGACAGATACGCAGTATTTT
17 TRBJ2-5 TRBD2 TRBV20-1 - CSAAGSGSSGRGQTQYF TGCAGTGCGGCAGGTTCGGGGTCTAGCGGGAGGGGGCAGACCCAGTACTTC
20 TRBJ2-3 TRBD2 TRBV18 - CASSPLSRLAGGLSTDTQYF TGTGCCAGCTCACCACTCTCGCGTCTAGCGGGGGGTTTATCCACAGATACGCAGTATTTT
14 TRBJ1-4 - TRBV19 - CASSPGQLNEKLFF TGTGCCAGTAGTCCTGGGCAGCTTAATGAAAAACTGTTTTTT
16 TRBJ2-3 TRBD2 TRBV20-1 - CSARAVIAGAADTQYF TGCAGTGCTAGAGCTGTGATAGCGGGAGCGGCAGATACGCAGTATTTT
17 TRBJ2-7 TRBD1 TRBV5-4 few CASSAPTGTEFSYEQYF TGTGCCAGCAGCGCCCCCACCGGGACAGAGTTTTCCTACGAGCAGTACTTC
15 TRBJ2-1 TRBD2 TRBV20-1 - CSARDKTSGRAGQFF TGCAGTGCTAGAGATAAGACTAGCGGGAGGGCCGGGCAGTTCTTC
18 TRBJ2-3 TRBD2 TRBV20-1 - CSANPGLAGGSSTDTQYF TGCAGTGCTAATCCGGGACTAGCGGGAGGGTCTAGCACAGATACGCAGTATTTT
15 TRBJ2-7 TRBD1 TRBV6-1 few CASNSRQGAGYEQYF TGTGCCAGCAATTCTAGACAGGGGGCGGGCTACGAGCAGTACTTC
13 TRBJ2-1 - TRBV6-4 - CASSDQQYNEQFF TGTGCCAGCAGTGACCAACAGTACAATGAGCAGTTCTTC